The clone carrying this T cell receptor (beta chain) was counted a few times. This specimen comes from a study of immune characterization of retroperitoneal liposarcoma. V gave up 3 bases and J gave up 5 bases; unmatched junction bases: 4. CDR1 is MNHNS and CDR2 is SASEGT in the germline V gene. The CDR3 covers 15 residues. One entry per CDR3 protein, called by TCRdb with MiXCR from the PCR reads. The top ten hold around 8.6% of the sample, which has about 9,500 distinct CDR3 sequences, roughly 26% seen once. This TCR derives from a male donor with retroperitoneal liposarcoma. Material: tumor tissue. The gene calls are TRBV6-1 and TRBJ2-3; TRBD2 agrees at 11 bases. CDR3 nucleotide sequence: TGTGCCAGCAGTGAGACTAGCGGGAAAAGAGATACGCAGTATTTT. This encodes CASSETSGKRDTQYF.